This TCR beta chain was captured in a study of T cell responses to AZD1222 COVID-19 vaccine. Study-level points and caveats: Mostly white British, mostly female donors; authors suggested clonal diversity may be underestimated. Of the AZD1222 recipients, only 5 to 7 were seropositive at baseline.

The table came from immunoSEQ multiplex PCR; TCRdb's copy has only in-frame clones and leaves some out. The sample lists 150,000 to 200,000 clones, 91% seen once, with around 1.3% in the top ten. As regards this clone: What it binds is not known.

This CDR3 has 15 residues. Germline CDR1 SGHTA, CDR2 FQGNSA. V was cut by 8 bases and J by 1 base, with 15 bases left in between. This sample comprised peripheral blood, obtained 28 days after the second AZD1222 dose. The chain employs TRBV7-2 and TRBJ2-1; a weak D match, TRBD1 (6 bases). This TCR was recovered from an adult who received the AZD1222 COVID-19 vaccine. The CDR3 region has the DNA TGTGCCAGCGGACCTCAGGGGTTATCCTACAATGAGCAGTTCTTC. The encoded protein is CASGPQGLSYNEQFF. Full variable domain (outside the CDR3, taken from reference TRBV7-2 and TRBJ2-1): GAGVSQSPSNKVTEKGKDVELRCDPISGHTALYWYRQSLGQGLEFLIYFQGNSAPDKSGLPSDRFSAERTGGSVSTLTIQRTQQEDSAVYLCASGPQGLSYNEQFFGPGTRLTVL.